Listed below are T cell receptor beta chains from one sample, sequenced in a study of shared clonotypes between healthy human individuals. TCRdb keeps only in-frame clones here, not all; method: immunoSEQ multiplex PCR. Of over a million clones in the sample, over 95% are singletons; the top ten hold about 1%. Sequenced input: naive CD4+ T cells sorted from blood. These receptors originate from a man between 25 and 39 years old in good health. Each CDR3 is given with its conserved first and last residue. Each record gives: D gene, V gene, clone size, J gene, CDR3 protein, CDR3 DNA. The D gene is left open where the match is weak. Rows may omit the clone size; those that give it use once, few, many or a size class.

TRBD2,TRBV11-2,-,TRBJ2-3,CASSLYLAGVTDTQYF,TGTGCCAGCAGCTTGTATCTAGCGGGAGTTACAGATACGCAGTATTTT
-,TRBV18,-,TRBJ1-2,CASSPVEGRWDGYTF,TGTGCCAGCTCACCAGTAGAAGGGCGGTGGGATGGCTACACCTTC
-,TRBV29-1,-,TRBJ2-6,CSVRPSGANVLTF,TGCAGCGTCCGCCCCTCTGGGGCCAACGTCCTGACTTTC
-,TRBV5-4,-,TRBJ2-3,CASSLDAGTDTQYF,TGTGCCAGCAGCTTGGATGCGGGCACAGATACGCAGTATTTT
TRBD1,TRBV27,-,TRBJ1-1,CASRQGDFYPEAFF,TGTGCCAGCAGGCAGGGGGATTTTTATCCTGAAGCTTTCTTT
-,TRBV19,-,TRBJ2-1,CASSDEYPLRGNEQFF,TGTGCCAGCTCGGACGAGTACCCGCTCAGGGGCAATGAGCAGTTCTTC
-,TRBV5-1,once,TRBJ2-5,CASSEPRGSQETQYF,TGCGCCAGCAGCGAACCGAGGGGGAGCCAAGAGACCCAGTACTTC
-,TRBV9,-,TRBJ2-2,CASSVSGLKANTGELFF,TGTGCCAGCAGCGTATCCGGACTAAAGGCAAACACCGGGGAGCTGTTTTTT
TRBD1,TRBV7-9,once,TRBJ1-5,CASSLAGTGAIEAQHF,TGTGCCAGCAGCCTCGCCGGGACAGGGGCAATAGAGGCCCAGCATTTT
TRBD1,TRBV7-8,-,TRBJ1-1,CASSSRGVGTEAFF,TGTGCCAGCAGCAGCAGGGGGGTTGGCACTGAAGCTTTCTTT
-,TRBV15,-,TRBJ1-2,CATSRAIRELVLGYTF,TGTGCCACCAGCAGAGCAATCAGGGAGCTCGTATTAGGCTACACCTTC
-,TRBV27,-,TRBJ2-3,CASSFDGGRGTDTQYF,TGTGCCAGCAGTTTCGACGGGGGCCGGGGCACAGATACGCAGTATTTT
-,TRBV11-2,-,TRBJ2-7,CASSFSDSRTYEQYF,TGTGCCAGCAGCTTTTCTGACAGCCGAACCTACGAGCAGTACTTC
-,TRBV28,-,TRBJ1-2,CASSGPPLGGYTF,TGTGCCAGCAGTGGCCCCCCATTGGGAGGCTACACCTTC
-,TRBV29-1,-,TRBJ2-1,CSVEKRVNEQFF,TGCAGCGTTGAAAAGCGGGTCAATGAGCAGTTCTTC
-,TRBV19,-,TRBJ2-7,CASSIAGTASGEQYF,TGTGCCAGTAGTATTGCGGGGACCGCAAGTGGAGAGCAGTACTTC
TRBD1,TRBV7-2,-,TRBJ2-1,CASSPQDRVHNEQFF,TGTGCCAGCAGCCCACAGGACAGGGTCCACAATGAGCAGTTCTTC
-,TRBV15,-,TRBJ2-1,CATSRDPNRDFNEQFF,TGTGCCACCAGCAGAGATCCCAACAGAGATTTCAATGAGCAGTTCTTC
TRBD2,TRBV10-3,-,TRBJ2-3,CAITKAGSGTDTQYF,TGTGCCATCACCAAAGCGGGAAGCGGCACAGATACGCAGTATTTT
TRBD1,TRBV19,-,TRBJ2-3,CASSMDRGGDTQYF,TGTGCCAGTAGTATGGACAGGGGAGGAGATACGCAGTATTTT
-,TRBV7-2,-,TRBJ1-5,CASSLVGHSNQPQHF,TGTGCCAGCAGCTTAGTGGGCCATAGCAATCAGCCCCAGCATTTT
-,TRBV6-5,-,TRBJ2-3,CASTLGGSSTDTQYF,TGTGCCAGCACCCTGGGGGGTTCTAGCACAGATACGCAGTATTTT
TRBD2,TRBV9,-,TRBJ2-1,CASSVASGSGEQFF,TGTGCCAGCAGCGTAGCTAGCGGGAGTGGTGAGCAGTTCTTC
TRBD1,TRBV2,-,TRBJ2-7,CASSGQGGPSEQYF,TGTGCCAGCAGCGGACAGGGGGGGCCCAGCGAGCAGTACTTC
TRBD1,TRBV28,-,TRBJ1-2,CASSLLQGERYTF,TGTGCCAGCAGTTTACTACAGGGGGAACGCTACACCTTC
-,TRBV2,-,TRBJ2-3,CASTVTGSADTQYF,TGTGCCAGCACGGTTACAGGGTCGGCAGATACGCAGTATTTT
-,TRBV29-1,-,TRBJ2-2,CSVAVSVAGELFF,TGCAGCGTCGCTGTTAGCGTCGCCGGGGAGCTGTTTTTT
TRBD2,TRBV28,-,TRBJ2-7,CASSLEVRPSGRGYEQYF,TGTGCCAGCAGTTTAGAAGTGCGGCCTAGCGGCCGTGGATACGAGCAGTACTTC
TRBD2,TRBV7-9,-,TRBJ2-1,CASSSLPGTSGNNEQFF,TGTGCCAGCAGCTCGTTGCCTGGGACTAGCGGCAACAATGAGCAGTTCTTC
-,TRBV7-2,-,TRBJ2-7,CASSRRAGPSSYEQYF,TGTGCCAGCAGCCGACGGGCAGGGCCAAGCTCCTACGAGCAGTACTTC
-,TRBV12-5,-,TRBJ2-2,CASGLVLSSQAGELFF,TGTGCTAGTGGTTTGGTACTGTCCTCTCAGGCCGGGGAGCTGTTTTTT
TRBD1,TRBV6-1,-,TRBJ2-1,CASSRAGEGQEFF,TGTGCCAGCAGTCGCGCTGGCGAGGGACAGGAGTTCTTC
-,TRBV29-1,-,TRBJ1-4,CSVEEPGKLFF,TGCAGCGTTGAAGAACCCGGGAAACTGTTTTTT
-,TRBV30,-,TRBJ2-3,CAWSAGIADTQYF,TGTGCCTGGAGTGCCGGGATTGCAGATACGCAGTATTTT
TRBD2,TRBV5-8,-,TRBJ2-1,CAPPLAASGRGEQFF,TGTGCCCCCCCCTTGGCGGCTAGCGGGAGGGGTGAGCAGTTCTTC
-,TRBV6-6,-,TRBJ2-5,CASSEGRGTQYF,TGTGCCAGCAGCGAGGGCCGAGGGACCCAGTACTTC
-,TRBV5-3,-,TRBJ1-5,CARSLAGAGCQPQHF,TGTGCCAGAAGCTTGGCGGGGGCAGGCTGTCAGCCCCAGCATTTT
-,TRBV27,once,TRBJ2-1,CASSFQRILRNEQFF,TGTGCCAGCAGTTTTCAGCGAATACTTAGAAATGAGCAGTTCTTC
-,TRBV2,-,TRBJ2-3,CASSPGPGLTQYF,TGTGCCAGCAGTCCAGGACCCGGCCTTACGCAGTATTTT
-,TRBV6-5,-,TRBJ2-5,CASSYSTVTQETQYF,TGTGCCAGCAGTTACTCAACGGTAACCCAAGAGACCCAGTACTTC
-,TRBV20-1,once,TRBJ1-5,CSASGGQPQHF,TGCAGTGCAAGTGGGGGTCAGCCCCAGCATTTT
TRBD2,TRBV19,-,TRBJ2-7,CASSIGLAGAFGEQYF,TGTGCCAGTAGTATCGGACTAGCGGGAGCGTTTGGCGAGCAGTACTTC
-,TRBV5-1,-,TRBJ2-1,CASSLNLKQGEQFF,TGCGCCAGCAGCTTAAACCTGAAACAGGGTGAGCAGTTCTTC
-,TRBV6-5,-,TRBJ2-6,CASSYLRVMANVLTF,TGTGCCAGCAGTTACCTCCGAGTGATGGCCAACGTCCTGACTTTC
-,TRBV7-2,-,TRBJ2-7,CASSLGDGRSEQYF,TGTGCCAGCAGCTTAGGGGATGGGCGGTCCGAGCAGTACTTC
TRBD2,TRBV7-2,-,TRBJ2-2,CASSIRLAGESLNTGELFF,TGTGCCAGCAGCATCAGACTAGCGGGAGAAAGTCTGAACACCGGGGAGCTGTTTTTT
-,TRBV18,-,TRBJ2-1,CASSQVVQAEQFF,TGTGCCAGCTCACAGGTCGTCCAAGCCGAGCAGTTCTTC
TRBD1,TRBV4-1,-,TRBJ1-3,CASSQVDRGRNTIYF,TGCGCCAGCAGCCAAGTCGACAGGGGTAGAAACACCATATATTTT
-,TRBV4-3,once,TRBJ1-4,CASSHNNRASSEKLFF,TGCGCCAGCAGCCATAACAACAGGGCGTCAAGTGAAAAACTGTTTTTT
-,TRBV30,-,TRBJ1-2,CAWIEFAGSYGYTF,TGTGCCTGGATTGAGTTCGCCGGCAGCTATGGCTACACCTTC
TRBD1,TRBV7-2,-,TRBJ1-5,CASSQGANQPQHF,TGTGCCAGCAGCCAGGGGGCGAATCAGCCCCAGCATTTT